This TCR beta chain was sequenced in a study of blood T cell repertoires in COVID-19. Methods used by the authors: Counts of nucleated cells, estimated from reference gene primer amplification, were obtained. The data were produced by immunoSEQ multiplex PCR, yet TCRdb's version contains in-frame clones alone and is incomplete. V, J and clone size reflect that table, while D and trimming were determined from the DNA. The sample carries a few hundred thousand clones, approximately 93% recorded once. Cohorts were assigned according to the clinical history that participants reported. All exposed participants met a person with COVID-19 within 2 weeks before entering the study. This CDR3 is built from 16 residues. Trimming shortened V by 4 bases and J by 1 base, and 15 bases separated the two germline ends. Germline-derived CDR1 and CDR2 are SGHRS and YFSETQ.

V usage is TRBV5-1 and J usage is TRBJ1-3; D remains ambiguous. Sequenced sample: PBMCs or T cells enriched from blood (not recorded which). This TCR came from a woman in her forties who had been exposed to COVID-19. CDR3 loop: CASSLTPGSSGNTIYF. The CDR3 DNA reads TGCGCCAGCAGCCTGACTCCCGGGTCTTCTGGAAACACCATATATTTT.